These 15 T cell receptor beta chains were all obtained from the same sample, sequenced in a study of control samples from healthy donors and cancer patients. Sequenced by immunoSEQ multiplex PCR; TCRdb stores in-frame clones only, minus some. This sample has 95,000 to 150,000 clones, with more than 85% found just once. The sample consisted of blood. The receptors originated from a young woman in good health.

The table lists this clone with a count of one. The chain has TRBV27 and TRBJ2-7; unclear D gene. CDR3 length: 13 amino acids. V was trimmed by 5 bases and J by 4 bases, leaving 12 bases between them. Per germline, CDR1 MNHEY and CDR2 SMNVEV (reference sequence). CDR3 nucleotide sequence: TGTGCCAGCAGTATAACATTAGGTTACGAGCAGTACTTC. It specifies CASSITLGYEQYF.

The genes are TRBV28 and TRBJ1-2; possible D gene TRBD1, 5 bases. Germline CDR1 is MDHEN and CDR2 is SYDVKM. This CDR3 is 14 amino acids long. Trimming stripped 4 bases from V and 3 bases from J, with 12 bases between. The CDR3 spells CASSSSGIYYGYTF. As DNA, the CDR3 is TGTGCCAGCAGTTCATCAGGGATCTACTATGGCTACACCTTC.

J is TRBJ1-2 and V is TRBV28; 9 nucleotides match TRBD1. V trimming: 4 bases; J trimming: 1 base; junction bases outside the gene matches: 4. CDR1 and CDR2 (germline): MDHEN, SYDVKM. This CDR3 comprises 15 residues. CDR3 sequence: CASSSAGQGNYGYTF. The CDR3 DNA is TGTGCCAGCAGTTCCGCGGGACAGGGTAACTATGGCTACACCTTC.

J is TRBJ1-1 and V is TRBV5-4, with D possibly being TRBD1 (5 bases). Looked up from germline, CDR1 is SGHNT and CDR2 is YYREEE (reference sequence). Trimming cost V 1 base and J 8 bases, with 12 bases left between them. The CDR3 spans 13 residues. Here the CDR3 DNA reads TGTGCCAGCAGCTTGAAGGTGGAGGGGGAAGCTTTCTTT. This encodes CASSLKVEGEAFF.

The chain employs TRBV6-2 or TRBV6-3 and TRBJ2-5, with 12 bases identical to TRBD2. Germline V gives CDR1 MNHEY, CDR2 SVGEGT. The J segment lost 0 bases and the V segment lost 5 bases, leaving 10 bases of the junction unmatched. The CDR3 is 18 residues long. CDR3 in amino acids: CASSTRTSGETNQETQYF. DNA of the CDR3: TGTGCCAGCAGTACGAGGACTAGCGGGGAGACTAACCAAGAGACCCAGTACTTC.

This clone was found once. The gene calls are TRBV12-5 and TRBJ1-1, with D hard to call. Germline assignment: CDR1 LGHNT and CDR2 FRNRAP. There are 13 residues in the CDR3. V was clipped by 5 bases and J by 1 base, with 8 bases between them. CDR3 in amino acids: CASGPGGNTEAFF. The CDR3 coding sequence is TGTGCTAGTGGTCCGGGAGGGAACACTGAAGCTTTCTTT.

The gene calls are TRBV7-2 and TRBJ2-1, with TRBD2 matching over 13 bases. The CDR3 contains 17 residues. Unmatched junction bases numbered 7, after V lost 4 bases and J lost 4 bases. Germline V lookup: CDR1 SGHTA, CDR2 FQGNSA. The DNA for the CDR3 is TGTGCCAGCAGCTCCGGGGGACTAGCGGGGATATACAATGAGCAGTTCTTC. Encoded protein: CASSSGGLAGIYNEQFF.

The chain uses TRBV4-1 and TRBJ1-2; no clear D gene. CDR3 length: 18 amino acids. Germline lookup yields CDR1 MGHRA and CDR2 YSYEKL. V dropped 1 base and J dropped 4 bases, with 22 bases sitting between them. CDR3 region: CASSQGNGKGGWGYGYTF. In DNA, the CDR3 is TGCGCCAGCAGCCAAGGCAATGGAAAGGGTGGTTGGGGCTATGGCTACACCTTC.

V and J are TRBV7-2 and TRBJ1-1; a weak D match, TRBD1 (5 bases). The CDR3 totals 13 residues. From germline, CDR1 is SGHTA and CDR2 FQGNSA. Trimming left V 5 bases short and J 3 bases short, with 10 bases between. CDR3 nucleotides: TGTGCCAGCAGCATGCAGGGATACACTGAAGCTTTCTTT. This codes for CASSMQGYTEAFF.

The genes are TRBV6-5 and TRBJ2-7, with TRBD2 as a possible D gene (6 bases). Germline assignment: CDR1 MNHEY and CDR2 SVGAGI. V gave up 6 bases and J gave up 7 bases, with 22 bases separating them. The CDR3 loop spans 15 amino acids. Written as DNA, the CDR3 is TGTGCCAGCAGGGCCGCCCCCCTCAGGGCGGGGGAGCAGTACTTC. This gives the protein CASRAAPLRAGEQYF.

This clone was counted only a few times. The chain uses TRBV7-2 and TRBJ1-5; 7 bases fit TRBD1. The CDR3 totals 14 residues. Germline-derived CDR1 and CDR2 are SGHTA and FQGNSA. V trimming: 5 bases; J trimming: 6 bases; junction bases outside the gene matches: 7. CDR3 nucleotide sequence: TGTGCCAGCAGCCCGCAGGGGGGGAGTCAGCCCCAGCATTTT. It encodes CASSPQGGSQPQHF.

The CDR3 DNA reads as TGTGCCAGTAGTGAAAGGACAGGGGCCAACTATGGCTACACCTTC. It specifies CASSERTGANYGYTF. This rearrangement joins TRBV19 to TRBJ1-2; 9 bases agree with TRBD1. CDR1 is LNHDA, CDR2 SQIVND, per germline (reference sequence). J was trimmed by 2 bases and V by 5 bases; bases with no gene match: 6. This CDR3 has 15 residues.

The V gene is TRBV18, the J gene TRBJ2-1; a weak D match, TRBD2 (6 bases). Germline V gene data show CDR1 as KGHSH and CDR2 as LQKENI. V lost 1 base and J 9 bases, leaving 13 bases between the germline ends. The length of the CDR3 is 14 residues. The chain's CDR3 is CASSPQWGGSEQFF. The CDR3 DNA follows: TGTGCCAGCTCACCACAATGGGGAGGTTCTGAGCAGTTCTTC.

This clone was seen a handful of times. This chain connects TRBV19 to TRBJ1-5; 8 bases fit TRBD1. CDR1 and CDR2 (germline): LNHDA, SQIVND (reference sequence). The length of the CDR3 is 17 residues. The V gene end was trimmed by 6 bases and the J gene end by 9 bases; junction bases not matched to a gene: 19. The CDR3 DNA reads TGTGCCAGTAGCCCTATACGGACAGGGATATCAATCTGGCCCCAGCATTTT. Its protein product is CASSPIRTGISIWPQHF.

The CDR3 is CSVASTGLGEQYF. As DNA, the CDR3 is TGCAGCGTTGCCTCGACAGGGTTAGGCGAGCAGTACTTC. The chain is built from TRBV29-1 and TRBJ2-7, with 7 nucleotides matching TRBD1. V lost 4 bases and J lost 6; bases outside the gene matches: 9. The CDR3 contains 13 residues. CDR1 is SQVTM, CDR2 ANQGSEA, per germline.